Included here is one T cell receptor (beta chain) sequence, with context. The specificity of this receptor is unknown. Base qualities were left out, and no much larger clone turns up one base away. The CDR3 regions of human TCRbeta chains were subjected to immunosequencing. For the original study's pipeline: Repertoire TCRs were matched against a reference library of SARS-CoV-2-specific TCRs generated with the MIRA antigen-specificity platform. Breadth was defined as the fraction of unique TCRs that were SARS-CoV-2-associated, and depth was defined as the fraction of total T cells that were SARS-CoV-2-associated. Using the MIRA data, each spike-specific TCR was assigned both to the spike region to which the TCR was reactive and to a CD4 or CD8 class. Log10-transformed breadth and depth values were compared by one-way ANOVA with Sidak's multiple comparisons tests. TCRdb limited this immuneACCESS table to in-frame rearrangements with V and J called. A share of clones is missing; checked studies link under half to unresolved V genes, and the rest is unexplained. V and J calls and clone size come straight from that table; D and trimming were deduced from the DNA. In this sample the table shows tens of thousands of clones, roughly 84% of which occur a single time. The ten largest clonotypes hold approximately 20% of the sample.

According to the study, the label for this sample's time point signals: about 28 days (+/-7) after the second vaccine dose. AZD1222 recipients whose second dose came at about 4 weeks and those whose second dose came at about 12 weeks were combined into one group, since spike-specific TCR depth and breadth did not differ between the two schedules. The vaccinee samples were drawn from two UK trials, COV001 and COV002, one of which was a single-blind randomized controlled phase 2/3 trial testing AZD1222 (ChAdOx1 nCoV-19) in healthy adults. Trial participant PBMC samples were collected at day 0 and day 28 after the second dose for TCRbeta chain sequencing. Trimming accounts for 3 bases at V and 7 bases at J, while the number of junction bases matched to no gene is 5. CDR1 and CDR2 (MNHEY, SVGAGI) derive from the germline V gene. Inclusive of the bounding cysteine and phenylalanine, the CDR3 is 13 residues long. This entry keeps only the CDR3 DNA: 39 bases, framed from base 1.

This entry comes from a study of T cell responses to AZD1222 COVID-19 vaccine (TCRdb year 2021). Regarding the study in general: A total of about 240 trial participants underwent TCR sequencing, of whom roughly 210 received two doses of AZD1222 and about 25 received two doses of the MenACWY control vaccine. Trial participants were enrolled by age into subgroups of 18-55, 56-69 and 70-plus years, and around 150, 28 and 57 TCR-sequenced participants, respectively, were included in these subgroups.

Findings and caveats that apply to the study as a whole: Because no day 14 peak-response samples were available, repertoires were characterized only after the peak T cell response. The whole spike protein was spanned by vaccine-associated CD4 TCRs, and dominant responses were seen in regions 160-218 and 743-854. Only a handful of AZD1222 recipients were SARS-CoV-2 seropositive at baseline, limiting conclusions about previously exposed vaccinees. Reportedly, almost half of the unique spike-specific TCRs recognized epitopes lying outside the regions that are mutated in the B.1.351 and B.1.1.7 variants. After two AZD1222 doses, both the breadth and the depth of spike-specific TCRs were significantly higher than at day 0 and than in MenACWY recipients. The 56-69-year group was small, and its depth increase did not reach significance, likely because of low power. Participants were mostly white British, with more females than males. The authors suggested clonal diversity may have been underestimated.

Material: peripheral blood, obtained 28 days after the second AZD1222 dose. This clonotype originated in an adult who received the AZD1222 COVID-19 vaccine. Here the chain combines TRBV6-5 and TRBJ1-2; 7 bases in the middle match TRBD1. The CDR3 protein is CASSYRQGGGYTF. The DNA is as follows: TGTGCCAGCAGTTATAGACAGGGAGGTGGCTACACCTTC.